This T cell receptor (beta chain) was documented in a study of blood T cell repertoires in COVID-19. Germline V gene sequence: CDR1 SGHNT, CDR2 YYREEE (reference sequence). The V and J ends lost 3 bases and 3 bases, in that order; junction bases with no gene match: 6. CDR3 length: 16 amino acids. The method was immunoSEQ multiplex PCR; TCRdb's version includes in-frame clones alone and lacks a portion of them. In the table there are approximately 78,000 clones, about nine tenths of which are singletons. Input material: peripheral blood. The sequence came from a man aged 50-60 years with COVID-19, enrolled during active disease. V gene TRBV5-4 combines with J gene TRBJ1-1, with 12 bases that match TRBD1. DNA of the CDR3: TGTGCCAGCAGCTGGGACAGGGGGCTTGTTGACACTGAAGCTTTCTTT. Translated: CASSWDRGLVDTEAFF.